Listed below are T cell receptor beta chains from one sample, sequenced in a study of blood T cell repertoires in COVID-19. Produced via immunoSEQ multiplex PCR; TCRdb's table is partial and in-frame only. This table has about 190,000 clones, 90% appearing once. Sequenced input: peripheral blood. Receptors originate from a man between 50 and 59 years old with acute or convalescent COVID-19. The CDR3 runs from the conserved cysteine through the conserved F or W. The D gene is left open where the match is weak. For some rows the clone size is stated as once, few or many, or as a class when expanded; others skip it.

TRBJ2-7 TRBV7-2 TRBD2 . TGTGCCAGCGCCCTGGGGACTAGCGAGACCTACGAGCAGTACTTC CASALGTSETYEQYF
TRBJ1-2 TRBV29-1 TRBD1 once TGCAGCGTGGACAGGGATGGCTACACCTTC CSVDRDGYTF
TRBJ2-5 TRBV6-2/TRBV6-3 . . TGTGCCAGCAGTTCTTCCTCAGAGACCCAGTACTTC CASSSSSETQYF
TRBJ1-2 TRBV7-9 TRBD1 . TGTGCCAGCACCGGATCCGGGACAGCCCTTTTTAACTATGGCTACACCTTC CASTGSGTALFNYGYTF
TRBJ1-3 TRBV6-6 . . TGTGCCAGCAGTTACTCCGGGGAAAACACCATATATTTT CASSYSGENTIYF
TRBJ2-2 TRBV5-1 . . TGCGCCAGCAGCTTGGGCGGAGCGAACACCGGGGAGCTGTTTTTT CASSLGGANTGELFF
TRBJ1-5 TRBV10-3 . . TGTGCCATCACAAGAGGGGGGGATCAGCCCCAGCATTTT CAITRGGDQPQHF
TRBJ2-3 TRBV5-1 TRBD1 . TGCGCCAGCAGCCCGGGACAGGGGTCCGATACGCAGTATTTT CASSPGQGSDTQYF
TRBJ2-2 TRBV7-2 . . TGTGCCAGCAGCTTAGCAAGAGCCGGGGAGCTGTTTTTT CASSLARAGELFF
TRBJ1-2 TRBV6-5 . . TGTGCCAGCAGACCGGACAGTAGAACCTATGGCTACACCTTC CASRPDSRTYGYTF
TRBJ2-1 TRBV4-2 TRBD2 . TGTGCCAGCAGCCGCGGGGGGATTAATGAGCAGTTCTTC CASSRGGINEQFF
TRBJ2-1 TRBV27 TRBD2 . TGTGCCAGCAGTTTACTAGCGGGAGGGATCTATGAGCAGTTCTTC CASSLLAGGIYEQFF
TRBJ2-7 TRBV7-2 TRBD2 . TGTGCCAGCAGCACCACTAGCGGTTCGAACGAGCAGTACTTC CASSTTSGSNEQYF
TRBJ2-5 TRBV28 . . TGTGCCAGCAGTCCGTACAGTCTTCAAGAGACCCAGTACTTC CASSPYSLQETQYF
TRBJ1-1 TRBV18 . . TGTGCCAGCTCACCCCAGGGGATAAACACTGAAGCTTTCTTT CASSPQGINTEAFF
TRBJ2-3 TRBV6-5 . . TGTGCCAGCAGTTCACAACAGAGAAGCACAGATACGCAGTATTTT CASSSQQRSTDTQYF
TRBJ2-2 TRBV10-3 TRBD2 . TGTGCCATCAGTGAGATCGGACTAGAGAACACCGGGGAGCTGTTTTTT CAISEIGLENTGELFF
TRBJ2-1 TRBV10-1 TRBD2 . TGCGCCAGCAGTGAGGGACTAGCGATAAATGAGCAGTTCTTC CASSEGLAINEQFF
TRBJ1-1 TRBV4-1 . . TGCGCCAGCAGCCAAGATCACAGGCCTGAGGCTTTCTTT CASSQDHRPEAFF
TRBJ2-2 TRBV2 TRBD2 . TGTGCCAGCAGTGGGACTAGCGGGAGGTTATCCACCGGGGAGCTGTTTTTT CASSGTSGRLSTGELFF
TRBJ1-6 TRBV28 . . TGTGCCAGCAGTCCCCTGAGTGGTAATTCACCCCTCCACTTT CASSPLSGNSPLHF
TRBJ2-3 TRBV2 TRBD2 . TGTGCCAGCAGTGAATTAGCGGGGGCCAGCACAGATACGCAGTATTTT CASSELAGASTDTQYF
TRBJ1-5 TRBV6-5 TRBD1 . TGTGCCAGCAGTACAGGGGCGGATCAGCCCCAGCATTTT CASSTGADQPQHF
TRBJ2-7 TRBV19 . . TGTGCCAGTAGTATCGGTCAGGTCTCCTACGAGCAGTACTTC CASSIGQVSYEQYF
TRBJ1-5 TRBV9 . . TGTGCCAGCAGTTCAGTAAGCAATCAGCCCCAGCATTTT CASSSVSNQPQHF